This is a list of T cell receptor beta chains from one sample in a study of blood T cell repertoires in COVID-19. Produced via immunoSEQ multiplex PCR; TCRdb's table is partial and in-frame only. The sample lists 50,000 to 70,000 clones, roughly 86% seen once, with 5.5% to 8.5% in the top ten. The sequencing input was peripheral blood. These receptors were collected from a man aged 55-75 years with active or convalescent COVID-19. CDR3s include the opening cysteine and the closing phenylalanine or tryptophan. The D gene is left open where the match is weak. Clone size is not always given. Where it is, it says once, few, many or a class for expanded clones.

V	J	size	D	CDR3	DNA
TRBV6-5	TRBJ1-1	NA	NA	CASSRGGPNTEAFF	TGTGCCAGCAGTCGAGGGGGACCGAACACTGAAGCTTTCTTT
TRBV5-5	TRBJ2-7	once	NA	CASSLEFWTSHEQYF	TGTGCCAGCAGCTTGGAATTTTGGACTTCCCACGAGCAGTACTTC
TRBV9	TRBJ1-2	NA	TRBD1	CASSPSGGSRLNYGYTF	TGTGCCAGCAGCCCATCAGGGGGCTCTCGACTTAACTATGGCTACACCTTC
TRBV19	TRBJ1-1	NA	NA	CASAMNTEAFF	TGTGCCAGTGCTATGAACACTGAAGCTTTCTTT
TRBV9	TRBJ2-5	NA	TRBD1	CASSPGPDRSEETQYF	TGTGCCAGCAGCCCGGGCCCGGACAGGTCGGAAGAGACCCAGTACTTC
TRBV7-6	TRBJ1-2	NA	TRBD1	CASSLLGTGDGYTF	TGTGCCAGCAGCTTACTCGGGACAGGGGATGGCTACACCTTC
TRBV5-1	TRBJ2-1	NA	NA	CASSLVPSTYNEQFF	TGCGCCAGCAGCTTGGTTCCTAGCACCTACAATGAGCAGTTCTTC
TRBV7-8	TRBJ1-6	few	NA	CASSPAGGAPLHF	TGTGCCAGCAGCCCAGCAGGAGGGGCACCCCTCCACTTT
TRBV6-5	TRBJ2-3	NA	TRBD2	CASSYNGGGAHTQYF	TGTGCCAGCAGTTACAATGGCGGGGGGGCCCATACGCAGTATTTT
TRBV10-3	TRBJ1-2	NA	NA	CASRGNYGYTF	TGTGCCAGCAGGGGCAACTATGGCTACACCTTC
TRBV7-8	TRBJ2-1	NA	TRBD1	CASSLRQGGSNEQFF	TGTGCCAGCAGCCTGAGACAGGGGGGCTCCAATGAGCAGTTCTTC
TRBV11-2	TRBJ2-5	NA	TRBD1	CASSLGGDRVETQYF	TGTGCCAGCAGCTTAGGAGGGGACAGGGTTGAGACCCAGTACTTC
TRBV9	TRBJ1-1	NA	NA	CASSASGGLWGTEAFF	TGTGCCAGCAGCGCCTCCGGGGGGCTTTGGGGCACTGAAGCTTTCTTT
TRBV9	TRBJ2-5	NA	TRBD2	CASSEHLAEETQYF	TGTGCCAGCAGCGAGCACCTAGCGGAAGAGACCCAGTACTTC
TRBV5-8	TRBJ2-7	few	NA	CASSLAPSGYEQYF	TGTGCCAGCAGCTTGGCTCCTTCGGGCTACGAGCAGTACTTC
TRBV15	TRBJ1-1	NA	NA	CATSRVGKGDTEAFF	TGTGCCACCAGCAGAGTGGGCAAAGGGGACACTGAAGCTTTCTTT
TRBV2	TRBJ2-1	NA	NA	CASSEIQEARDEQFF	TGTGCCAGCAGTGAAATCCAGGAGGCGAGAGATGAGCAGTTCTTC
TRBV6-4	TRBJ2-7	few	NA	CASSPTGNSYEQYF	TGTGCCAGCAGTCCCACCGGGAACTCCTACGAGCAGTACTTC
TRBV28	TRBJ2-7	NA	TRBD1	CASSPGTGPEQYF	TGTGCCAGCAGTCCCGGGACAGGGCCCGAGCAGTACTTC
TRBV19	TRBJ1-6	NA	TRBD1	CASSAGTGIYNSPLHF	TGTGCCAGTAGTGCCGGGACAGGGATCTATAATTCACCCCTCCACTTT
TRBV28	TRBJ1-3	NA	TRBD1	CASREGQGPSRNTIYF	TGTGCCAGCAGGGAGGGACAGGGGCCCTCTAGAAACACCATATATTTT
TRBV18	TRBJ2-3	NA	TRBD1	CASSHDRAGDTQYF	TGTGCCAGCTCCCACGACAGGGCAGGGGATACGCAGTATTTT
TRBV7-2	TRBJ1-4	NA	TRBD1	CASSPLQGAVNEKLFF	TGTGCCAGCAGCCCGCTACAGGGGGCGGTTAATGAAAAACTGTTTTTT
TRBV3-1/TRBV3-2	TRBJ1-6	NA	TRBD1	CASSSSRRQGVPLHF	TGTGCCAGCAGCTCCTCGCGTCGACAGGGTGTTCCCCTCCACTTT
TRBV3-1/TRBV3-2	TRBJ1-2	NA	TRBD1	CASSQNSDRASSYGYTF	TGTGCCAGCAGCCAAAACAGCGACAGGGCGAGTTCCTATGGCTACACCTTC
TRBV9	TRBJ1-4	NA	TRBD1	CASSGTGGEKLFF	TGTGCCAGCAGCGGGACAGGGGGTGAAAAACTGTTTTTT
TRBV6-2/TRBV6-3	TRBJ2-3	NA	NA	CASSYNGDTQYF	TGTGCCAGCAGTTACAATGGCGATACGCAGTATTTT
TRBV7-6	TRBJ2-5	NA	NA	CASSLEGNQETQYF	TGTGCCAGCAGCCTTGAGGGAAACCAAGAGACCCAGTACTTC
TRBV18	TRBJ1-1	NA	TRBD1	CAATHWGTGGLGEAFF	TGTGCCGCCACGCACTGGGGAACAGGGGGCTTGGGTGAAGCTTTCTTT
TRBV14	TRBJ2-1	NA	NA	CASSQDRVREQFF	TGTGCCAGCAGCCAAGACAGGGTCCGGGAGCAGTTCTTC
TRBV6-5	TRBJ2-7	NA	NA	CASSSLYEQYF	TGTGCCAGCAGTTCCTTATACGAGCAGTACTTC
TRBV4-1	TRBJ1-2	NA	NA	CASSKTETYGYTF	TGCGCCAGCAGCAAAACAGAGACCTATGGCTACACCTTC